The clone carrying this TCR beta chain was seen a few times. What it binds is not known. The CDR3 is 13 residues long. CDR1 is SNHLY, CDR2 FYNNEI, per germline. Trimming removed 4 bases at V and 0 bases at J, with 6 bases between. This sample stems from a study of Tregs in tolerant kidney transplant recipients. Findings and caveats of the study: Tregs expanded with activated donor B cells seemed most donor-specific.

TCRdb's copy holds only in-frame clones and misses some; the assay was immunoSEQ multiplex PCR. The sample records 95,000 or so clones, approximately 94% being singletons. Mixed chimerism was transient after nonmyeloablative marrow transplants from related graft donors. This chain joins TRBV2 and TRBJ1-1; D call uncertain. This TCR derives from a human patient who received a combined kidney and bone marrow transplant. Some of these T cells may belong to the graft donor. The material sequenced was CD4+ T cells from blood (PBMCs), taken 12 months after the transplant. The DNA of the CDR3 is TGTGCCAGCAGTGCCCCTATGAACACTGAAGCTTTCTTT. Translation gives CASSAPMNTEAFF.